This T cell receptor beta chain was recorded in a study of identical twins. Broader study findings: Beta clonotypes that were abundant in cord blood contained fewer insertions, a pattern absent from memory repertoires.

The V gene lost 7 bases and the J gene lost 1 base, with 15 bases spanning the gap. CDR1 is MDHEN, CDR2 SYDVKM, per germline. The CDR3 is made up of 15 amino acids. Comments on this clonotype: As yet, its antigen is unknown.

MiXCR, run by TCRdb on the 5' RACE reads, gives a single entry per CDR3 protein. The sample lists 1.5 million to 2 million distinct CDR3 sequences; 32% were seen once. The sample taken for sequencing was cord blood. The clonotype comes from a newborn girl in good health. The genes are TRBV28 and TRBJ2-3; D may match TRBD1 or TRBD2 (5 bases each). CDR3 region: CASTTFVGGTDTQYF. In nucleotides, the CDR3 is TGTGCCAGCACCACCTTTGTGGGGGGCACAGATACGCAGTATTTT.